This paragraph covers one TCR beta chain sequence. A much larger clone differs by one base, so this may be a read error. TCR beta cDNA was reverse-transcribed from 450 to 500 ng of total RNA. The reaction used a constant-region primer and ProtoScript II reverse transcriptase. Slightly modified ARM-PCR with three nested multiplex PCR rounds yielded TCR beta libraries. TCRdb analysed the multiplex PCR reads with MiXCR anew, one entry per CDR3 protein. The data contain fewer than 400,000 distinct CDR3 sequences, almost 60% of them singletons. The data stem from a study of tumor-infiltrating lymphocytes in primary liver carcinoma. RNA was extracted from whole blood without cell sorting, alongside germline DNA. Infection with HBV was chronic in patients; they were treatment-naive. The collection of four milliliters of peripheral blood preceded surgery. The source of this sequence is a woman between 25 and 40 years old with primary liver carcinoma and hepatitis B virus infection. Sequencing used peripheral blood.

This chain's CDR3 is CTSSRDRGNFYEQYF. The CDR3 DNA sequence: TGTACCAGCAGCCGAGACAGGGGAAACTTCTACGAGCAGTACTTC. The chain carries TRBV4-2 and TRBJ2-7; 8 bases are shared with TRBD1. There are 15 residues in the CDR3. CDR1 and CDR2 from the germline V gene are LGHNA and YNFKEQ.